These T cell receptor beta chains were read from a single sample in a study of cytomegalovirus exposure and HLA in healthy donors. Here immunoSEQ multiplex PCR was the method, and the copy in TCRdb shows in-frame clones only, minus some. Here the sample spans over 100,000 clones, around 70% being singletons. The sample consisted of PBMCs. These receptors were obtained from a man aged 30 to 39 in good health and CMV-seropositive. CDR3s include the opening cysteine and the closing phenylalanine or tryptophan. D genes are given only for firm matches. Not every row has a clone size; where given, it reads once, few, many or a size class.

TRBJ2-7	few	TRBV30	TRBD1	CALDRVVSYEQYF	TGTGCGCTCGACAGGGTAGTATCCTACGAGCAGTACTTC
TRBJ1-1	-	TRBV28	TRBD1	CASSLRRQGAAEAFF	TGTGCCAGCAGTTTAAGAAGACAGGGGGCGGCTGAAGCTTTCTTT
TRBJ1-6	few	TRBV6-5	TRBD1	CASSTGQEASPLHF	TGTGCCAGCAGTACGGGACAGGAGGCCTCACCCCTCCACTTT
TRBJ2-1	-	TRBV19	-	CASSIGLAGLFF	TGTGCCAGTAGTATTGGTCTGGCAGGGTTGTTCTTC
TRBJ2-1	-	TRBV11-3	-	CASSFRVGYNEQFF	TGTGCCAGCAGCTTCCGTGTCGGCTACAATGAGCAGTTCTTC
TRBJ1-3	-	TRBV11-1	-	CASSLHYIGNTIYF	TGTGCCAGCAGCTTGCATTACATAGGAAACACCATATATTTT
TRBJ2-5	few	TRBV29-1	-	CSVERDTVYQETQYF	TGCAGCGTTGAACGGGACACCGTATACCAAGAGACCCAGTACTTC
TRBJ1-5	-	TRBV6-1	-	CASSAGGNQPQHF	TGTGCCAGCAGCGCGGGGGGCAATCAGCCCCAGCATTTT
TRBJ2-1	-	TRBV5-4	TRBD2	CASSFSGGSYNEQFF	TGTGCCAGCAGCTTTAGCGGGGGGTCCTACAATGAGCAGTTCTTC
TRBJ1-1	-	TRBV7-2	TRBD1	CASSPRQGQGARGTEAFF	TGTGCCAGCAGCCCCCGACAGGGACAGGGGGCGCGGGGCACTGAAGCTTTCTTT
TRBJ2-3	-	TRBV7-8	TRBD2	CASSALGGAADTQYF	TGTGCCAGCAGCGCCCTCGGGGGGGCCGCAGATACGCAGTATTTT
TRBJ1-3	few	TRBV7-3	TRBD1	CASSVGTEGNTIYF	TGTGCCAGCAGCGTCGGGACAGAGGGAAACACCATATATTTT
TRBJ2-1	-	TRBV27	TRBD1	CASNYLPRQGSYNEQFF	TGTGCCAGCAACTACCTACCAAGACAGGGATCCTACAATGAGCAGTTCTTC
TRBJ2-1	-	TRBV2	-	CASSGSTTYNEQFF	TGTGCCAGCTCTGGGTCCACTACATACAATGAGCAGTTCTTC
TRBJ2-7	-	TRBV5-6	-	CASSLVSTRYEQYF	TGTGCCAGCAGCTTGGTTTCCACTCGCTACGAGCAGTACTTC
TRBJ1-1	-	TRBV6-1	-	CASSEGGKNTEAFF	TGTGCCAGCAGTGAGGGGGGGAAGAACACTGAAGCTTTCTTT
TRBJ1-1	-	TRBV6-5	-	CASSQGFTEAFF	TGTGCCAGCTCGCAGGGTTTCACTGAAGCTTTCTTT
TRBJ2-1	-	TRBV7-2	TRBD2	CASSLVGTSGGAGEQFF	TGTGCCAGCAGCTTAGTTGGGACTAGCGGGGGGGCCGGTGAGCAGTTCTTC